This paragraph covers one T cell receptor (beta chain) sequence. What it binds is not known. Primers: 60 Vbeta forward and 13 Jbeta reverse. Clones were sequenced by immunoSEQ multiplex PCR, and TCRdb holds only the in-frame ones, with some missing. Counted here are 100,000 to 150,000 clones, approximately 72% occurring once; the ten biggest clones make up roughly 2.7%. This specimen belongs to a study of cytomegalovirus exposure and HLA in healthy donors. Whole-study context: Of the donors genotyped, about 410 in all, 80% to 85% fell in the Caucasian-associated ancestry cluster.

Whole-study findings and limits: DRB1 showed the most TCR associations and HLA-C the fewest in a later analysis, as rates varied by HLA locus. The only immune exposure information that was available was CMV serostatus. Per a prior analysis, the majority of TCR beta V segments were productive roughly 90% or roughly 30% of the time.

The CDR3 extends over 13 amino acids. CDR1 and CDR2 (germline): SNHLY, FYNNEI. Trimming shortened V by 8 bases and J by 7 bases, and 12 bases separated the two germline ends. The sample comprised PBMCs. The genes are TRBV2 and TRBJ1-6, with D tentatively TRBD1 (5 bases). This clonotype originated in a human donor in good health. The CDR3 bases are TGTGCCAGCTCCCCGGGGGGAAATTCACCCCTCCACTTT. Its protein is CASSPGGNSPLHF.